The text below deals with one T cell receptor beta chain. Its target is unknown. Profiling relied on immunoSEQ multiplex PCR, and the TCRdb table lists in-frame clones only, not all of them. The data contain some 53,000 clones, about 86% of them singletons. The data derive from a study of T cells after posttransplantation cyclophosphamide. The CDR3 is 15 residues long. After removal of 5 bases from V and 2 bases from J, the junction contained 3 bases not matched to a gene. CDR1 is SGHTA and CDR2 is FQGTGA in the germline V gene. General study points: After PTCy, TRB diversity resembled that of CNI/methotrexate controls.

The V and J genes are TRBV7-3 and TRBJ2-6; 7 positions match TRBD1. Material for sequencing was PBMCs. The clonotype was recovered from a man aged 30-40 years with a blood cancer, CMV-positive, and with a related stem cell donor. Written as DNA, the CDR3 is TGTGCCAGCAGCGAAGGGGGCGCTGGGGCCAACGTCCTGACTTTC. This encodes CASSEGGAGANVLTF.